What follows are 17 T cell receptor beta chains derived from one specimen sequenced in a study of T cell responses to AZD1222 COVID-19 vaccine. The protocol was immunoSEQ multiplex PCR, while the TCRdb copy is restricted to in-frame clones and leaves out a portion. The table shows 25,000 to 30,000 clones, with about 94% occurring only once. Sequencing used peripheral blood, obtained on day 0 of AZD1222 vaccination. Receptors originate from an adult in good health.

V gene TRBV19 combines with J gene TRBJ1-2, with D tentatively TRBD1 (5 bases). Per the germline V gene, CDR1 is LNHDA and CDR2 is SQIVND (reference sequence). This CDR3 comprises 12 residues. V lost 6 bases to trimming and J lost 3 bases, with 8 bases between them. The CDR3 DNA reads TGTGCCAGTAGCCAAGGGGACTATGGCTACACCTTC. This codes for CASSQGDYGYTF.

V usage is TRBV28 and J usage is TRBJ1-1; 10 bases match TRBD1. The germline CDR1 and CDR2 sequences are MDHEN and SYDVKM. Trimming cost V 7 bases and J 5 bases; bases outside gene matches: 7. The CDR3 loop spans 14 amino acids. The CDR3 loop reads CASTLDRGRTEAFF. The CDR3 region has the DNA TGTGCCAGCACCTTGGACAGGGGGAGGACTGAAGCTTTCTTT.

The V and J genes are TRBV7-9 and TRBJ1-5; 7 bases line up with TRBD1. The V gene end was trimmed by 5 bases and the J gene end by 7 bases; junction bases not matched to a gene: 5. CDR1 is SEHNR, CDR2 FQNEAQ, per germline (reference sequence). The CDR3 contains 13 residues. The DNA for the CDR3 is TGTGCCAGCAGCGCAACAGGGGACCAGCCCCAGCATTTT. It yields the protein CASSATGDQPQHF.

The chain employs TRBV10-3 and TRBJ2-7; maybe TRBD1 (5 bases). CDR3 length equals 13 residues. Germline CDR1 ENHRY, CDR2 SYGVKD. For the CDR3, the DNA is TGTGCTACCCGCCCGCCAGGGTCCTACGAGCAGTACTTC. As protein: CATRPPGSYEQYF.

This clone was counted a single time. The genes are TRBV13 and TRBJ1-3, with D possibly matching TRBD1 (5 bases). The CDR3 is made up of 17 amino acids. V lost 5 bases to trimming and J lost 0 bases, with 17 bases between them. From germline, CDR1 is PRHDT and CDR2 FYEKMQ (reference sequence). CDR3: CASSPRDFLLSGNTIYF. CDR3 sequence (DNA): TGTGCCAGCAGCCCCCGGGACTTCTTGCTCTCTGGAAACACCATATATTTT.

This chain connects TRBV11-2 to TRBJ2-3; 9 bases line up with TRBD2. There are 16 residues in the CDR3. J was trimmed by 1 base and V by 6 bases; bases with no gene match: 8. Germline CDR1 SGHAT, CDR2 FQNNGV. The CDR3 nucleotides read TGTGCCAGCAGGCCTAGCGGGGACCGCCGCACAGATACGCAGTATTTT. Its translation is CASRPSGDRRTDTQYF.

V usage is TRBV28 and J usage is TRBJ2-3; 11 positions match TRBD2. Germline trimming cut 6 bases from V and 4 bases from J; bases unmatched to any gene: 9. This CDR3 comprises 16 residues. Germline V gene sequence: CDR1 MDHEN, CDR2 SYDVKM. The CDR3 region has the DNA TGTGCCAGCAGAGAAATAGCGGGGGGGTTGTCAGATACGCAGTATTTT. It translates to CASREIAGGLSDTQYF.

The V and J genes are TRBV7-9 and TRBJ2-3; perhaps TRBD1 as D (6 bases). V lost 5 bases, J lost 3 bases, and 18 bases lay in between. Per the germline V gene, CDR1 is SEHNR and CDR2 is FQNEAQ (reference sequence). The length of the CDR3 is 16 residues. This chain's CDR3 is CASSPTRGKATDTQYF. The CDR3 DNA reads TGTGCCAGCAGCCCAACCAGGGGTAAAGCAACAGATACGCAGTATTTT.

The chain has TRBV6-2 or TRBV6-3 and TRBJ1-1; 8 bases align to TRBD1. This CDR3 is 15 amino acids long. Germline V gene sequence: CDR1 MNHEY, CDR2 SVGEGT. V shed 5 bases and J 0 bases; nucleotides not matched to a gene: 5. CDR3 sequence reads: CASSPRQGMNTEAFF. The CDR3 DNA follows: TGTGCCAGCAGTCCAAGACAGGGGATGAACACTGAAGCTTTCTTT.

This clone was counted once. The chain carries TRBV6-1 and TRBJ1-5, with 9 bases aligning to TRBD1. Looked up from germline, CDR1 is MNHNS and CDR2 is SASEGT. The CDR3 has 15 residues. Trimming removed 5 bases from V and 4 bases from J; junction bases left unmatched: 6. The CDR3 DNA reads as TGTGCCAGCAGTAGCACCGGGACAGGGAATCAGCCCCAGCATTTT. It encodes CASSSTGTGNQPQHF.

The chain couples TRBV6-5 to TRBJ1-1, with 8 nucleotides matching TRBD1. V shed 6 bases, J shed 4 bases, and the junction held 10 bases outside the gene matches. This CDR3 region has 15 residues. Germline CDR1 MNHEY, CDR2 SVGAGI. CDR3 in DNA: TGTGCCAGCAGGGTCATTCAGGGGGCTGGCACTGAAGCTTTCTTT. It codes for CASRVIQGAGTEAFF.

The rearrangement links TRBV7-2 to TRBJ1-3, with a tentative D call TRBD1 (5 bases). The CDR3 covers 14 residues. V lost 5 bases and J lost 4, with 12 bases in between. In germline, CDR1 is SGHTA, CDR2 FQGNSA. The chain's CDR3 is CASSLGPLGNTIYF. The CDR3 bases are TGTGCCAGCAGCCTGGGGCCGTTGGGAAACACCATATATTTT.

V is TRBV10-2 and J is TRBJ1-6; D unresolved. V was cut by 3 bases and J by 5 bases, with 2 bases left in between. Germline V lookup: CDR1 WSHSY, CDR2 SAAADI. This CDR3 spans 12 amino acids. DNA of the CDR3: TGCGCCAGCAGTGATAATAATTCACCCCTCCACTTT. This sequence encodes CASSDNNSPLHF.

The V gene is TRBV6-4, the J gene TRBJ2-3; 7 nucleotides align to TRBD2. The CDR3 has 16 amino acids. Trimming took 0 bases from V and 2 from J; bases not matched to a gene: 5. The germline V gene encodes CDR1 MRHNA and CDR2 SNTAGT. The CDR3 bases are TGTGCCAGCAGTGACTCGATTCTAGCGGCCACAGATACGCAGTATTTT. It codes for CASSDSILAATDTQYF.

The CDR3 DNA sequence: TGTGCCAGCAGCTTAAGGGGGAACTCTGGAAACACCATATATTTT. This translates into CASSLRGNSGNTIYF. The rearrangement links TRBV7-2 to TRBJ1-3, with D possibly TRBD1 on 6 matching bases. Per germline, CDR1 SGHTA and CDR2 FQGNSA. The CDR3 covers 15 residues. Trimming took 2 bases from V and 0 from J, leaving 8 bases between them.

This chain links TRBV5-1 with TRBJ2-5; 11 bases fit TRBD2. V shed 4 bases, J shed 4 bases, and the junction held 6 bases outside the gene matches. This CDR3 contains 15 residues. Germline lookup yields CDR1 SGHRS and CDR2 YFSETQ. For the CDR3, the DNA is TGCGCCAGCAGCGTGGGGACTAGCGGACTAGAGACCCAGTACTTC. Amino acid sequence: CASSVGTSGLETQYF.

V usage is TRBV7-8 and J usage is TRBJ2-4, with 9 bases that match TRBD1. This CDR3 contains 14 residues. After removal of 5 bases from V and 8 bases from J, the junction contained 7 bases not matched to a gene. CDR1 SGHVS and CDR2 FQNEAQ come from the germline V gene. CDR3 nucleotide sequence: TGTGCCAGCAGCCTCACAGGGGGCGCGGACATTCAGTACTTC. Amino acid sequence: CASSLTGGADIQYF. Full variable domain (outside the CDR3, taken from reference TRBV7-8 and TRBJ2-4): GAGVSQSPRYKVAKRGQDVALRCDPISGHVSLFWYQQALGQGPEFLTYFQNEAQLDKSGLPSDRFFAERPEGSVSTLKIQRTQQEDSAVYLCASSLTGGADIQYFGAGTRLSVL.